These 29 T cell receptor beta chains came from one sample sequenced in a study of shared T cell receptors in the human thymus. TCRdb's table, derived via immunoSEQ multiplex PCR, lists solely in-frame clones and lacks some. The table has hundreds of thousands of clones, 75% to 85% seen once. This sample also appeared in a second study, on human thymus T cells.

The sequenced sample consisted of thymocytes. These TCRs come from a boy under three years old with a congenital heart defect.

The rearrangement uses TRBV15 and TRBJ1-4, with no clear D. The CDR3 extends over 16 amino acids. CDR1 is LNHNV, CDR2 YYDKDF, per germline (reference sequence). The V and J ends lost 1 base and 4 bases respectively, with 13 bases between them. The CDR3 is CATSRVEGRDNEKLFF. The CDR3 DNA reads TGTGCCACCAGCAGAGTCGAGGGTAGGGATAATGAAAAACTGTTTTTT.

This clone showed up just once. V and J are TRBV2 and TRBJ2-7; maybe TRBD1 (6 bases). V lost 9 bases to trimming and J lost 2 bases, with 14 bases between them. CDR3 length: 13 residues. Germline V gives CDR1 SNHLY, CDR2 FYNNEI. CDR3: CASRQDEAYEQYF. In nucleotides, the CDR3 is TGTGCCAGTAGACAGGATGAGGCCTACGAGCAGTACTTC.

The CDR3 nucleotides are TGTGCCAGCAGTTTACCGGGACTAGCGGGAGGTCGGTTCGTCTACGAGCAGTACTTC. Its translation is CASSLPGLAGGRFVYEQYF. J is TRBJ2-7 and V is TRBV27, with 15 bases aligning to TRBD2. CDR1 is MNHEY, CDR2 SMNVEV, per germline (reference sequence). This CDR3 is 19 amino acids long. V shed 2 bases, J shed 3 bases, and the junction held 11 bases outside the gene matches.

In this sample, this clone turned up a few times. The rearrangement uses TRBV6-1 and TRBJ2-3, with 7 bases that match TRBD2. CDR1 is MNHNS and CDR2 is SASEGT in the germline V gene. V lost 3 bases and J lost 4; bases outside the gene matches: 7. The CDR3 covers 15 residues. CDR3 sequence: CASSDGRRYPDTQYF. For the CDR3, the DNA is TGTGCCAGCAGTGACGGGAGGCGCTATCCAGATACGCAGTATTTT.

The J gene is TRBJ1-5, the V gene TRBV28; 10 bases map to TRBD1. V was clipped by 6 bases and J by 2 bases; unmatched bases: 4. CDR3 length: 15 amino acids. The germline CDR1 and CDR2 sequences are MDHEN and SYDVKM. The CDR3 protein is CASRRQGAGNQPQHF. Written as DNA, the CDR3 is TGTGCCAGCAGGAGACAGGGGGCGGGCAATCAGCCCCAGCATTTT.

This chain uses TRBV6-1 with TRBJ2-1; 13 positions match TRBD2. V dropped 2 bases and J dropped 5; count of bases not matched to a gene: 6. Germline CDR1 MNHNS, CDR2 SASEGT. There are 17 residues in the CDR3. The CDR3 region has the DNA TGTGCCAGCAGTGAATCCTGGACTAGCGGGAGACACAATGAGCAGTTCTTC. This sequence encodes CASSESWTSGRHNEQFF.

The chain has TRBV29-1 and TRBJ2-5, with D possibly being TRBD2 (5 bases). The CDR3 has 14 amino acids. Germline V CDR1 and CDR2: SQVTM, ANQGSEA. Between the trimmed V and J ends, which lost 5 bases and 1 base, there was a span of 14 bases. The CDR3 nucleotides read TGCAGCGTTCCCGGGTCGGGGTCCCAAGAGACCCAGTACTTC. Its protein is CSVPGSGSQETQYF.

V gene TRBV15 combines with J gene TRBJ2-2; unclear D gene. CDR1 and CDR2 (germline): LNHNV, YYDKDF (reference sequence). This CDR3 has 16 amino acids. V shed 2 bases and J shed 6 bases, with 16 bases lying between them. CDR3 loop: CATSRSRGTAAGELFF. Here the CDR3 DNA reads TGTGCCACCAGCAGATCAAGAGGCACCGCCGCCGGGGAGCTGTTTTTT.

As regards this clone: Its ends do not fully match the called genes, so a read error is possible. The gene calls are TRBV20-1 and TRBJ2-3; D remains ambiguous. Germline V gene data show CDR1 as DFQATT and CDR2 as SNEGSKA (reference sequence). The CDR3 covers 11 residues. The CDR3 DNA sequence: TGCAGTCCTAGTGTTAGAGATACGCAGTATTTT. It is translated as CSPSVRDTQYF.

Note on this clone: Other DNA sequences in this sample translate to the same CDR3. The CDR3 loop reads CASSQDVPQRANPEPPYEQYF. The CDR3 DNA follows: TGCGCCAGCAGCCAAGATGTCCCCCAGCGGGCTAACCCCGAGCCACCCTACGAGCAGTACTTC. This chain connects TRBV4-3 to TRBJ2-7, with D possibly being TRBD2 (6 bases). The V end lost 0 bases, the J end lost 2 bases, and 29 bases lay between the germline ends. From germline, CDR1 is LGHNA and CDR2 YSLEER. The CDR3 totals 21 residues.

The rearrangement joins TRBV7-9 to TRBJ1-2, with D unclear. The CDR3 sequence is 16 residues long. Trimming removed 1 base at V and 1 base at J, with 13 bases between. Germline V gene sequence: CDR1 SEHNR, CDR2 FQNEAQ (reference sequence). The CDR3 is CASSLEIRESNYGYTF. In DNA, the CDR3 is TGTGCCAGCAGCTTAGAGATCCGGGAGAGTAACTATGGCTACACCTTC.

The chain combines TRBV15 with TRBJ1-1; D is undetermined. This CDR3 spans 16 amino acids. The V gene lost 0 bases and the J gene lost 0 bases, with 11 bases spanning the gap. CDR1 is LNHNV and CDR2 is YYDKDF in the germline V gene (reference sequence). The CDR3 sequence is CATSRDSAGMNTEAFF. CDR3 nucleotide sequence: TGTGCCACCAGCAGAGATAGCGCGGGGATGAACACTGAAGCTTTCTTT.

The chain combines TRBV7-9 with TRBJ2-7; 8 nucleotides line up with TRBD2. The germline V gene encodes CDR1 SEHNR and CDR2 FQNEAQ (reference sequence). V lost 4 bases and J lost 1; bases outside the gene matches: 6. This CDR3 comprises 15 residues. Here the CDR3 DNA reads TGTGCCAGCAGCTCCACCGGGACTAGGTCCTACGAGCAGTACTTC. It specifies CASSSTGTRSYEQYF.

A few counts support this clone. This chain links TRBV28 with TRBJ1-5, with D tentatively TRBD1 (5 bases). V was clipped by 2 bases and J by 0 bases, with 11 bases between them. The CDR3 sequence is 16 residues long. Germline V gene sequence: CDR1 MDHEN, CDR2 SYDVKM. CDR3 amino acids: CASSLRGAYSNQPQHF. CDR3 bases: TGTGCCAGCAGTTTACGCGGGGCATATAGCAATCAGCCCCAGCATTTT.

This chain connects TRBV6-5 to TRBJ2-1; weak D call: TRBD2 (6 bases). CDR1 is MNHEY and CDR2 is SVGAGI in the germline V gene. This CDR3 contains 14 residues. V was clipped by 5 bases and J by 8 bases, with 16 bases between them. The CDR3, as DNA: TGTGCCAGCAGTCCCTGGAGGGTAGGTCATGAGCAGTTCTTC. Translated: CASSPWRVGHEQFF.

The V gene is TRBV5-5, the J gene TRBJ2-2; D not resolved. Looked up from germline, CDR1 is SGHKS and CDR2 is YYEKEE (reference sequence). CDR3 size: 13 residues. The V end was cut by 0 bases, the J end by 7 bases, with 7 bases between. The CDR3 sequence: CASSLAHSGELFF. DNA of the CDR3: TGTGCCAGCAGCTTGGCCCACAGCGGGGAGCTGTTTTTT.

V is TRBV29-1 and J is TRBJ2-3; TRBD1 agrees at 12 bases. CDR3 size: 14 residues. V lost 6 bases, J lost 7 bases, and 8 bases stayed unmatched. The germline CDR1 and CDR2 sequences are SQVTM and ANQGSEA. As DNA, the CDR3 is TGCAGCGTCGCCCCCGGGACAGGGGGCTATACGCAGTATTTT. It is translated as CSVAPGTGGYTQYF.

The CDR3 region is CASSSNRVVSYGYTF. The DNA for the CDR3 is TGTGCCAGCAGCTCCAACAGGGTAGTGTCCTATGGCTACACCTTC. This chain connects TRBV5-6 to TRBJ1-2; the D gene is possibly TRBD1 (6 bases). This CDR3 is 15 amino acids long. Germline-derived CDR1 and CDR2 are SGHDT and YYEEEE. Trimming left V 3 bases short and J 4 bases short, with 16 bases between.

The CDR3 is CASSLKASGDNEQFF. The CDR3 nucleotides read TGCGCCAGCAGCTTGAAGGCTAGCGGGGACAATGAGCAGTTCTTC. The chain joins TRBV5-1 to TRBJ2-1, with 9 bases that match TRBD2. The V gene's germline CDR1 is SGHRS and CDR2 YFSETQ. CDR3 length equals 15 residues. J was trimmed by 5 bases and V by 1 base; bases with no gene match: 4.

The rearrangement joins TRBV19 to TRBJ1-2, with 7 bases lining up with TRBD1. In germline, CDR1 is LNHDA, CDR2 SQIVND (reference sequence). The CDR3 has 13 amino acids. The ends lost 5 bases at V and 6 bases at J; junction bases unmatched: 6. CDR3 in amino acids: CASSLSGGNGYTF. The CDR3 DNA sequence: TGTGCCAGTAGTCTGTCAGGGGGGAATGGCTACACCTTC.

The CDR3 nucleotides are TGTGCCAGCAGCCCTTCGGACAGAGATGGAAACACCATATATTTT. It is translated as CASSPSDRDGNTIYF. The chain couples TRBV2 to TRBJ1-3; tentative D call: TRBD1 (6 bases). Germline-derived CDR1 and CDR2 are SNHLY and FYNNEI. CDR3 length equals 15 residues. Trimming took 6 bases from V and 3 from J, leaving 15 bases between them. Complete variable domain (other parts from reference TRBV2 and TRBJ1-3): EPEVTQTPSHQVTQMGQEVILRCVPISNHLYFYWYRQILGQKVEFLVSFYNNEISEKSEIFDDQFSVERPDGSNFTLKIRSTKLEDSAMYFCASSPSDRDGNTIYFGEGSWLTVV.

The chain employs TRBV4-1 and TRBJ2-7; 9 bases map to TRBD1. This CDR3 comprises 15 residues. V shed 3 bases, J shed 4 bases, and the junction held 7 bases outside the gene matches. Germline V gene sequence: CDR1 MGHRA, CDR2 YSYEKL. CDR3 amino acids: CASSQRTGVVYEQYF. CDR3 coding DNA: TGCGCCAGCAGCCAGAGGACAGGGGTCGTTTACGAGCAGTACTTC.

This chain links TRBV11-2 with TRBJ2-2, with a weak D call TRBD2 (6 bases). Germline V lookup: CDR1 SGHAT, CDR2 FQNNGV. Trimming took off 6 bases at V and 5 bases at J, with 19 bases between the two ends. This CDR3 region has 16 residues. The CDR3 nucleotides are TGTGCCAGCAGGCGAGTCGGCAGGGCGGGAACCGGGGAGCTGTTTTTT. Residues: CASRRVGRAGTGELFF.

This clone showed up just once. The V and J genes are TRBV25-1 and TRBJ1-2, with 12 nucleotides matching TRBD1. V lost 8 bases and J lost 8; bases outside the gene matches: 6. The CDR3 spans 13 residues. Germline V lookup: CDR1 MGHDK, CDR2 SYGVNS. CDR3 in amino acids: CASGDRGLYGYTF. CDR3 coding DNA: TGTGCCAGCGGGGACAGGGGGCTGTACGGCTACACCTTC.

The V and J genes are TRBV30 and TRBJ2-2; the match to TRBD2 covers 14 bases. V shed 3 bases and J 2 bases; nucleotides not matched to a gene: 11. The CDR3 totals 19 residues. From germline, CDR1 is GTSNPN and CDR2 SVGIG (reference sequence). This CDR3 is CAWRTTSGRASLNTGELFF. CDR3 coding DNA: TGTGCCTGGAGGACGACTAGCGGGAGGGCCTCCTTAAACACCGGGGAGCTGTTTTTT.

The chain combines TRBV9 with TRBJ2-7; 10 bases fit TRBD2. The germline V gene encodes CDR1 SGDLS and CDR2 YYNGEE. The V gene end was trimmed by 1 base and the J gene end by 2 bases; junction bases not matched to a gene: 6. CDR3 size: 16 residues. CDR3 residues: CASSVRAGGPPYEQYF. The CDR3 nucleotides read TGTGCCAGCAGCGTACGAGCGGGAGGGCCGCCCTACGAGCAGTACTTC.

This chain connects TRBV6-1 to TRBJ2-6; TRBD1 matches 8 bases. This CDR3 comprises 15 residues. With V trimmed by 4 bases and J by 10 bases, 9 bases remained unmatched. The germline V gene has CDR1 MNHNS and CDR2 SASEGT. CDR3 amino acids: CASSGRDRSYNVLTF. The CDR3 DNA sequence: TGTGCCAGCAGTGGACGGGACAGGTCGTATAACGTCCTGACTTTC.

V usage is TRBV10-1 and J usage is TRBJ2-7, with D possibly matching TRBD1 (6 bases). V lost 2 bases and J lost 3, with 8 bases in between. The CDR3 contains 13 residues. From germline, CDR1 is WNHNN and CDR2 SYGVQD (reference sequence). In DNA form, the CDR3 reads TGCGCCAGCAGTGAGAACAGGGACTACGAGCAGTACTTC. This gives the protein CASSENRDYEQYF.

This clone showed up just a few times. The V and J genes are TRBV5-1 and TRBJ1-1; tentative D call: TRBD1 (6 bases). V was clipped by 4 bases and J by 6 bases, with 16 bases between them. The CDR3 contains 14 residues. Germline V lookup: CDR1 SGHRS, CDR2 YFSETQ. The CDR3 nucleotides are TGCGCCAGCAGCCCAAGCGACAGGTGGGCTGAAGCTTTCTTT. Amino acid sequence: CASSPSDRWAEAFF.